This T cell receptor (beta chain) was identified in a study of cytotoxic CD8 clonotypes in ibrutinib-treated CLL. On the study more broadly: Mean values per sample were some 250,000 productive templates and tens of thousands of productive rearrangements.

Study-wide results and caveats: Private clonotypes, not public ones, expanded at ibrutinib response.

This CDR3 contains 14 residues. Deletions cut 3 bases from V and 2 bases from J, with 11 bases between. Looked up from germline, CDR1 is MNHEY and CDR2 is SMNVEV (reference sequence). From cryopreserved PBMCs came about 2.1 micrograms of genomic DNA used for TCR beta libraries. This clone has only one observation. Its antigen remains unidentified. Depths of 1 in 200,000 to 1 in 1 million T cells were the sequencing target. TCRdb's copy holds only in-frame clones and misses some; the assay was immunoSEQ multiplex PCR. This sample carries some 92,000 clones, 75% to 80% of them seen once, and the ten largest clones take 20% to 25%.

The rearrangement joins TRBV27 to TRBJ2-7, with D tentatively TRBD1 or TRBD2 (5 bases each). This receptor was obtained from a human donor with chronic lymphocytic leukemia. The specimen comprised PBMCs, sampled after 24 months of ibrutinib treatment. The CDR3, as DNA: TGTGCCAGCAGTTTGTCGGGACCCCCCTACGAGCAGTACTTC. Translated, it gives CASSLSGPPYEQYF.